This is a list of T cell receptor beta chains from one sample in a study of blood T cell repertoires in COVID-19. Clones were read by immunoSEQ multiplex PCR, and TCRdb kept only the in-frame ones, dropping some. The table lists 40,000 or so clones, 80% to 95% of them singletons. The material sequenced was peripheral blood. The receptors here all came from a man aged 50-60 years with active COVID-19. CDR3s include the opening cysteine and the closing phenylalanine or tryptophan. The order of the fields is clone size, D gene, J gene, V gene, CDR3 DNA, CDR3 protein. D genes are given only for firm matches. Expanded clones are given a class, and other clones once, few, many or no size at all.

NA | TRBD2 | TRBJ2-1 | TRBV7-3 | TGTGCCAGCAGCCCAGGACTAGCGGGATGGTATGAGCAGTTCTTC | CASSPGLAGWYEQFF
NA | TRBD2 | TRBJ2-5 | TRBV4-2 | TGTGCCAGCAGCCAACCTTTAGCTAGCGGCCAAGAGACCCAGTACTTC | CASSQPLASGQETQYF
NA | TRBD1 | TRBJ1-1 | TRBV27 | TGTGCCAGCAGACCCGGGACAGGGGAAAGGTACGGGACTGAAGCTTTCTTT | CASRPGTGERYGTEAFF
NA | TRBD1 | TRBJ1-2 | TRBV6-5 | TGTGCCAGCACGCCTACAGGGGCGGACTATGGCTACACCTTC | CASTPTGADYGYTF
NA | NA | TRBJ2-7 | TRBV10-3 | TGTGCCATCAGTCCCCGGGGAGGATTCTTGCAGGGCGAGCAGTACTTC | CAISPRGGFLQGEQYF
NA | NA | TRBJ1-2 | TRBV6-1 | TGTGCCAGCAGTGAGTTGGGGGCCGCAACTAACTATGGCTACACCTTC | CASSELGAATNYGYTF
NA | NA | TRBJ1-4 | TRBV5-8 | TGTGCCAGCAGGCCGACAGGCCTTCCCCGTGAAAAACTGTTTTTT | CASRPTGLPREKLFF
few | TRBD2 | TRBJ2-5 | TRBV2 | TGTGCCAGCCACAGCGGACTAGCGGGAGCCCAAGAGACCCAGTACTTC | CASHSGLAGAQETQYF
few | NA | TRBJ1-5 | TRBV11-2 | TGTGCCAGCAGCTTTTCACAGAATCAGCCCCAGCATTTT | CASSFSQNQPQHF
NA | TRBD2 | TRBJ2-3 | TRBV24-1 | TGTGCCACCAGTCCTCGAGGCGGGGGGGCGAGAGATACGCAGTATTTT | CATSPRGGGARDTQYF
NA | NA | TRBJ2-1 | TRBV3-1/TRBV3-2 | TGTGCCAGCAGCCAAGTTGGAGACTCCAATGAGCAGTTCTTC | CASSQVGDSNEQFF
once | NA | TRBJ2-1 | TRBV30 | TGTGCCTGGGTAGCGGATAGCTCCTACAATGAGCAGTTCTTC | CAWVADSSYNEQFF
NA | NA | TRBJ1-1 | TRBV10-3 | TGTGCCATCGGAGAGTGGAGCACTGAAGCTTTCTTT | CAIGEWSTEAFF
once | TRBD1 | TRBJ2-5 | TRBV20-1 | TGCAGTGCTAGTACAGGGGGAGAGACCCAGTACTTC | CSASTGGETQYF
NA | TRBD2 | TRBJ2-1 | TRBV19 | TGTGCCAGTAGACTAGCGGGGGGATACAATGAGCAGTTCTTC | CASRLAGGYNEQFF
NA | NA | TRBJ1-4 | TRBV30 | TGTGCCTGGAGCCCGATAGGGGGGGGCGAAAAACTGTTTTTT | CAWSPIGGGEKLFF
once | NA | TRBJ2-3 | TRBV19 | TGTGCCAGTAGTATAACAGGGAAGGGTACAGATACGCAGTATTTT | CASSITGKGTDTQYF
medium-sized | NA | TRBJ1-1 | TRBV5-5 | TGTGCCAGCAGCTTGAGACAGAAATTTGAAGCTTTCTTT | CASSLRQKFEAFF
NA | TRBD1 | TRBJ1-6 | TRBV2 | TGTGCCAGCAGTGAAAGTCAGGGGGCGGGTAATTCACCCCTCCACTTT | CASSESQGAGNSPLHF
NA | TRBD1 | TRBJ1-1 | TRBV29-1 | TGCAGCGTGGGTGCGACAGGGGTAGCTCTTGTGAACACTGAAGCTTTCTTT | CSVGATGVALVNTEAFF
once | TRBD1 | TRBJ1-1 | TRBV6-5 | TGTGCCAGCAGTACCCAGGGGGGCACTGAAGCTTTCTTT | CASSTQGGTEAFF
NA | TRBD1 | TRBJ2-1 | TRBV2 | TGTGCCAGCAGTGCCTGGGACAGCTGGAATGAGCAGTTCTTC | CASSAWDSWNEQFF
NA | TRBD1 | TRBJ1-1 | TRBV27 | TGTGCCAGCAGCCCCTACCGGGACAGGGGTCGGAACACTGAAGCTTTCTTT | CASSPYRDRGRNTEAFF
NA | NA | TRBJ2-7 | TRBV27 | TGTGCCACCAAGCGGGCACACGAGCAGTACTTC | CATKRAHEQYF
NA | TRBD1 | TRBJ1-4 | TRBV18 | TGTGCCAGCTCATCAGGACAGGGGGCGCGGGAAAAACTGTTTTTT | CASSSGQGAREKLFF
NA | NA | TRBJ1-3 | TRBV6-5 | TGTGCCAGCAGTTATGAACAAAGCTCTGGAAACACCATATATTTT | CASSYEQSSGNTIYF
once | TRBD1 | TRBJ1-5 | TRBV19 | TGTGCCAGTAGTAACCTTGGACAGGGAATTTCGGGCAATCAGCCCCAGCATTTT | CASSNLGQGISGNQPQHF
NA | TRBD1 | TRBJ1-2 | TRBV19 | TGTGCCAGTAGTAGCAGGGGGAGCTATGGCTACACCTTC | CASSSRGSYGYTF
NA | TRBD1 | TRBJ2-3 | TRBV5-1 | TGCGCCAGCAATATCCAGGGGGTCGAAACAGATACGCAGTATTTT | CASNIQGVETDTQYF
NA | NA | TRBJ2-2 | TRBV18 | TGTGCCAGCTCACCGTCGGTAGATTACACCGGGGAGCTGTTTTTT | CASSPSVDYTGELFF
NA | TRBD1 | TRBJ1-1 | TRBV5-8 | TGTGCCAGCAGCTCCGGGACAGGGGGCACTGAAGCTTTCTTT | CASSSGTGGTEAFF
NA | NA | TRBJ1-1 | TRBV30 | TGTGCCTGGAGTTTGGGGGGGAGTAACACTGAAGCTTTCTTT | CAWSLGGSNTEAFF
NA | TRBD1 | TRBJ2-7 | TRBV10-3 | TGTGCCATCGCCACGGGACAGGGGGCGTACGAGCAGTACTTC | CAIATGQGAYEQYF
NA | NA | TRBJ2-2 | TRBV5-1 | TGCGCCAGCAGCTTACTAAAAGACAGGACCGGGGAGCTGTTTTTT | CASSLLKDRTGELFF
NA | NA | TRBJ2-7 | TRBV7-9 | TGTGCCAGCAGCTTACAGGGTCAGCAGTACTTC | CASSLQGQQYF
NA | TRBD2 | TRBJ2-2 | TRBV7-6 | TGTGCCAGCAGCTTAGTGAGCGGGACTATCACCGGGGAGCTGTTTTTT | CASSLVSGTITGELFF
NA | NA | TRBJ1-2 | TRBV5-8 | TGTGCCAGCAGCCCCAGGGGTTCCTATGGCTACACCTTC | CASSPRGSYGYTF
NA | TRBD1 | TRBJ2-5 | TRBV5-1 | TGCGCCAGCAGCTTCCGACAGGGGTCGGGTGGGGAGACCCAGTACTTC | CASSFRQGSGGETQYF
NA | NA | TRBJ2-7 | TRBV5-1 | TGCGCCAGCAGCTTGGCCCCAGGGAACGCCTACGAGCAGTACTTC | CASSLAPGNAYEQYF
once | TRBD1 | TRBJ2-2 | TRBV19 | TGTGCCAGCGGAGACAGGGGGCTGAGCACCGGGGAGCTGTTTTTT | CASGDRGLSTGELFF
NA | TRBD2 | TRBJ2-1 | TRBV18 | TGTGCCAGCTCACCGGGAGGGGACAATGAGCAGTTCTTC | CASSPGGDNEQFF
NA | TRBD1 | TRBJ2-1 | TRBV24-1 | TGTGCCACCAGTGAGAGGACAGGGGGCGATGAGCAGTTCTTC | CATSERTGGDEQFF
NA | NA | TRBJ2-5 | TRBV7-2 | TGTGCCAGCAGCTTAAGTGGAGCGGACCAAGAGACCCAGTACTTC | CASSLSGADQETQYF
once | TRBD1 | TRBJ1-4 | TRBV4-1 | TGCGCCAGCAGCCAAGCCGGGACAGCCTATGAAAAACTGTTTTTT | CASSQAGTAYEKLFF
NA | NA | TRBJ1-1 | TRBV7-3 | TGTGCCAGCAGCCAAGGGAGGGGGACTGAAGCTTTCTTT | CASSQGRGTEAFF
NA | TRBD1 | TRBJ1-2 | TRBV5-4 | TGTGCCAGCAGCTTGGATTCCCGGACAGGCCCACCTCACTATGGCTACACCTTC | CASSLDSRTGPPHYGYTF
NA | NA | TRBJ2-6 | TRBV18 | TGTGCCAGCTCACCGGGACAAGGCGGGGCCAACGTCCTGACTTTC | CASSPGQGGANVLTF
NA | NA | TRBJ1-1 | TRBV7-9 | TGTGCCAGCAGCTTATCCGCTATGACTGAAGCTTTCTTT | CASSLSAMTEAFF
NA | NA | TRBJ2-3 | TRBV7-2 | TGTGCCAGCAGCTCTAGGAGAAGCACAGATACGCAGTATTTT | CASSSRRSTDTQYF
once | TRBD2 | TRBJ2-5 | TRBV11-2 | TGTGCCAGCAGCTTCGGGGGGGCCTGGGAGACCCAGTACTTC | CASSFGGAWETQYF
NA | TRBD2 | TRBJ2-7 | TRBV7-9 | TGTGCCAGCAGCTCCACTAGCGGGGGGCTGCCCTCCTACGAGCAGTACTTC | CASSSTSGGLPSYEQYF
NA | NA | TRBJ1-3 | TRBV18 | TGTGCCAGCTCACGCGACATGGTCTCTGGAAACACCATATATTTT | CASSRDMVSGNTIYF
NA | TRBD1 | TRBJ1-5 | TRBV2 | TGTGCCAGCAGCCAGGGACAGGGTAGCAATCAGCCCCAGCATTTT | CASSQGQGSNQPQHF
NA | TRBD1 | TRBJ1-1 | TRBV29-1 | TGCAGTGCCGACAGGGACGTATCGACTGAAGCTTTCTTT | CSADRDVSTEAFF
NA | NA | TRBJ2-2 | TRBV10-3 | TGTGCCATCAGTGAGTCGGGGCGCAGGGACTTTCACGGGGAGCTGTTTTTT | CAISESGRRDFHGELFF
NA | NA | TRBJ2-7 | TRBV5-4 | TGTGCCAGCAGCGAGACCCAGGAGGGGTACGAGCAGTACTTC | CASSETQEGYEQYF
NA | NA | TRBJ1-6 | TRBV2 | TGTGCCAGCAGGAAGGGAGAGGGCAATTCACCCCTCCACTTT | CASRKGEGNSPLHF
once | NA | TRBJ1-2 | TRBV7-2 | TGTGCCAGCAGGCCGGGGGGTGGGAACTATGGCTACACCTTC | CASRPGGGNYGYTF
NA | NA | TRBJ1-1 | TRBV6-2/TRBV6-3 | TGTGCCAGCAGCGAACCCGGGACAGAAGCTTTCTTT | CASSEPGTEAFF